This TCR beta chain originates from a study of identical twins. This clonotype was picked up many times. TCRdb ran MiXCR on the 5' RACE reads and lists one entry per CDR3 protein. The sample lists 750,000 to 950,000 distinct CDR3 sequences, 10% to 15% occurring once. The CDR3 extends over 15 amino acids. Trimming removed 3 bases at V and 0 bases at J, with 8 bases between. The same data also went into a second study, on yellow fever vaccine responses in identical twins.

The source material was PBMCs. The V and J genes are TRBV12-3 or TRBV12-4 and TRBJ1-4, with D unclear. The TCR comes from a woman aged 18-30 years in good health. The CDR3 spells CASSFQASTNEKLFF. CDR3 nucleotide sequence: TGTGCCAGCAGTTTTCAGGCCTCAACTAATGAAAAACTGTTTTTT.